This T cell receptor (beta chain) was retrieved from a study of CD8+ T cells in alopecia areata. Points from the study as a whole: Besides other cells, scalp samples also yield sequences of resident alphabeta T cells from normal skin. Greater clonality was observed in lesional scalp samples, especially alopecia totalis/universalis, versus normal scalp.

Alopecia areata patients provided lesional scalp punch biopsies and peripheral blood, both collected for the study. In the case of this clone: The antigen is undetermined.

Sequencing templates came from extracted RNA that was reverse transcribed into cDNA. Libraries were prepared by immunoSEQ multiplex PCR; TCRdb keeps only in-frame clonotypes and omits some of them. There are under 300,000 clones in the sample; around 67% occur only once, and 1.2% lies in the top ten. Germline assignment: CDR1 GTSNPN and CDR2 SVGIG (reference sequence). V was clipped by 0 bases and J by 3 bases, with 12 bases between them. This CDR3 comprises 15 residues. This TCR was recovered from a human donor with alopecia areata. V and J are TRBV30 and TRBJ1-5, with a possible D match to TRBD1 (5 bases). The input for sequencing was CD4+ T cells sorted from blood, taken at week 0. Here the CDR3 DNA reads TGTGCCTGGAGTGTACGGCAGGGAGTCAATCAGCCCCAGCATTTT. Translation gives CAWSVRQGVNQPQHF.